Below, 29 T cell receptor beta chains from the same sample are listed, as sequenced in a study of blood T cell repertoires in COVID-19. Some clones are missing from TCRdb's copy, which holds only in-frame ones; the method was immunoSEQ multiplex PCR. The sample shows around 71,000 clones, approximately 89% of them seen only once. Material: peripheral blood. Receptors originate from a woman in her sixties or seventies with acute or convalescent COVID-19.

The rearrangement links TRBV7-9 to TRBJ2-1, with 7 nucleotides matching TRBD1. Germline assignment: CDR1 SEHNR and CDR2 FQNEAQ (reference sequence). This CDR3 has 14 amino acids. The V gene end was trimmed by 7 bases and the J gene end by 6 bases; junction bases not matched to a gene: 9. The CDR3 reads CASTLTGYPNEQFF. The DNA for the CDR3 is TGTGCCAGCACCTTGACAGGGTATCCCAATGAGCAGTTCTTC.

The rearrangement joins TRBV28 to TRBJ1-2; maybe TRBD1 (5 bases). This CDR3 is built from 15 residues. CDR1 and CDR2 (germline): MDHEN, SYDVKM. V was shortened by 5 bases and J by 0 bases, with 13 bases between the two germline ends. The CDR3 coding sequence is TGTGCCAGCAGTCCTGGGGGGTCAGCTAACTATGGCTACACCTTC. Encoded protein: CASSPGGSANYGYTF.

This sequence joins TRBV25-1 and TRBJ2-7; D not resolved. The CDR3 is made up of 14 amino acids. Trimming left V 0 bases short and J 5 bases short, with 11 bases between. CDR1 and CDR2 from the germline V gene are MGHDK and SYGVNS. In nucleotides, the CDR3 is TGTGCCAGCAGTGAATATAATGCGGAAAACGAGCAGTACTTC. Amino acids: CASSEYNAENEQYF.

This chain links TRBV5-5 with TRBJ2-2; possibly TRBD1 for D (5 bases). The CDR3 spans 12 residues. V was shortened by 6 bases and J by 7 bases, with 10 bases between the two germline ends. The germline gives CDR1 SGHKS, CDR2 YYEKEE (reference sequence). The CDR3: CASTQGNGELFF. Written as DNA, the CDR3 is TGTGCCAGCACCCAGGGTAACGGGGAGCTGTTTTTT.

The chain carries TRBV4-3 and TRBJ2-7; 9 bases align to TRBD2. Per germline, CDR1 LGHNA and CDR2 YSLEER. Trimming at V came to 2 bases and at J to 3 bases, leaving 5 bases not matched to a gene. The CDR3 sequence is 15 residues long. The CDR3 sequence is CASSQIAGVNYEQYF. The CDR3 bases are TGCGCCAGCAGCCAAATAGCGGGAGTAAACTACGAGCAGTACTTC.

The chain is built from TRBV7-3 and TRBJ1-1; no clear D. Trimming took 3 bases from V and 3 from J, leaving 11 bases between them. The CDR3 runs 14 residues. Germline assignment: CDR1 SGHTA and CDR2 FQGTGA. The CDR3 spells CASSLAGTDTEAFF. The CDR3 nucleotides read TGTGCCAGCAGCTTGGCGGGTACGGACACTGAAGCTTTCTTT. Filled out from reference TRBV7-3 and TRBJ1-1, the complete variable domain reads GAGVSQTPSNKVTEKGKYVELRCDPISGHTALYWYRQSLGQGPEFLIYFQGTGAADDSGLPNDRFFAVRPEGSVSTLKIQRTERGDSAVYLCASSLAGTDTEAFFGQGTRLTVV.

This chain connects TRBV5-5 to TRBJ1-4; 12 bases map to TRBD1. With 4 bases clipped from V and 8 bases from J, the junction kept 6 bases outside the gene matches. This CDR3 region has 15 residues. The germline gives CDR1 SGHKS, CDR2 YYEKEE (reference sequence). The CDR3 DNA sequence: TGTGCCAGCAGCCCCTCGGGACAGGGGGCCGAAAAACTGTTTTTT. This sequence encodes CASSPSGQGAEKLFF.

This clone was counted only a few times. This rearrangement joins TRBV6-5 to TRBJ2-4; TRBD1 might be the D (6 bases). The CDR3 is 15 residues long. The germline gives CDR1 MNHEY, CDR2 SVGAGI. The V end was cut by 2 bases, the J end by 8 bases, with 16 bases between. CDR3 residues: CASSYRGQPRDIQYF. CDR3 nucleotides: TGTGCCAGCAGTTACCGTGGACAGCCGAGGGACATTCAGTACTTC.

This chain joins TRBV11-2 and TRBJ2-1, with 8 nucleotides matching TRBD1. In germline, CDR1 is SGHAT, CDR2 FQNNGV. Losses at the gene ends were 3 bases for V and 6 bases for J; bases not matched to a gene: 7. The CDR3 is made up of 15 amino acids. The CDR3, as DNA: TGTGCCAGCAGCTTTGGAACAGGGGGTTTCAATGAGCAGTTCTTC. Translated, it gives CASSFGTGGFNEQFF. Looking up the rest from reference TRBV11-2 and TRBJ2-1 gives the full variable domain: EAGVAQSPRYKIIEKRQSVAFWCNPISGHATLYWYQQILGQGPKLLIQFQNNGVVDDSQLPKDRFSAERLKGVDSTLKIQPAKLEDSAVYLCASSFGTGGFNEQFFGPGTRLTVL.

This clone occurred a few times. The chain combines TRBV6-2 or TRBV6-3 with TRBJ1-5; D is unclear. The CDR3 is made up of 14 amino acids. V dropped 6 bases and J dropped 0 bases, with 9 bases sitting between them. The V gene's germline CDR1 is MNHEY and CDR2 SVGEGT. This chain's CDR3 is CASSDTSSNQPQHF. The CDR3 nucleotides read TGTGCCAGCAGCGATACCAGTAGCAATCAGCCCCAGCATTTT.

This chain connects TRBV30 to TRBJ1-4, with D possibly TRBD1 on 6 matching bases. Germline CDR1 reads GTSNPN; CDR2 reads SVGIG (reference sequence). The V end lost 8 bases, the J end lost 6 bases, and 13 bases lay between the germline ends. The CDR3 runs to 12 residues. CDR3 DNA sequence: TGTGCCGCCCCAAAGGGGGATGAAAAACTGTTTTTT. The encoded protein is CAAPKGDEKLFF.

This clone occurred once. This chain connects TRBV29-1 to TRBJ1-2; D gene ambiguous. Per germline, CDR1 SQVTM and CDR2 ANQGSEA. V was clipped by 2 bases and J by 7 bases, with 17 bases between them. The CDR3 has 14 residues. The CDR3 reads CSVELRTAAGGYTF. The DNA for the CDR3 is TGCAGCGTTGAACTCCGAACGGCGGCGGGTGGCTACACCTTC.

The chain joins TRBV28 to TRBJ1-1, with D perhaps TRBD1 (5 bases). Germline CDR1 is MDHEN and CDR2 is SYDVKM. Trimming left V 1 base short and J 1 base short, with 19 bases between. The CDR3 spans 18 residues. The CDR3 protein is CASSLSVSRGGKNTEAFF. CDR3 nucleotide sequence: TGTGCCAGCAGTTTATCTGTTTCGCGGGGGGGGAAGAACACTGAAGCTTTCTTT.

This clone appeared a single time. The CDR3 DNA sequence: TGTGCCAGCAGCCCGGGACAGGGGGCTGGTTCACCCCTCCACTTT. This codes for CASSPGQGAGSPLHF. This chain links TRBV9 with TRBJ1-6; 12 bases map to TRBD1. V lost 4 bases, J lost 9 bases, and 5 bases stayed unmatched. The CDR3 is 15 residues long. The V gene's germline CDR1 is SGDLS and CDR2 YYNGEE.

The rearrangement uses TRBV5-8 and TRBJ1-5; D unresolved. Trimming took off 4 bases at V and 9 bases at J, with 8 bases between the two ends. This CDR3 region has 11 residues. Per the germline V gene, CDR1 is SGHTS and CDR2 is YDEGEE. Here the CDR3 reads CASSPRGPQHF. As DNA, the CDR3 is TGTGCCAGCAGCCCGCGGGGGCCCCAGCATTTT.

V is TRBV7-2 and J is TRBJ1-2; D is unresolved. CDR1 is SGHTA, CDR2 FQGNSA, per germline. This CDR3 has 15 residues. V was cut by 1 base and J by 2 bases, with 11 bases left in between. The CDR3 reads CASSLGGLDNYGYTF. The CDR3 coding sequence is TGTGCCAGCAGCTTAGGAGGATTAGACAACTATGGCTACACCTTC.

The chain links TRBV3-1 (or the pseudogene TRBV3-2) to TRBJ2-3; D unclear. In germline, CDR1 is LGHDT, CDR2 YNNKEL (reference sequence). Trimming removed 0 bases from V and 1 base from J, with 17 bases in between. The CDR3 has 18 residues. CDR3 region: CASSQDSHAISGTDTQYF. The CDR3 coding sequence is TGTGCCAGCAGCCAAGATTCCCACGCCATTAGTGGCACAGATACGCAGTATTTT.

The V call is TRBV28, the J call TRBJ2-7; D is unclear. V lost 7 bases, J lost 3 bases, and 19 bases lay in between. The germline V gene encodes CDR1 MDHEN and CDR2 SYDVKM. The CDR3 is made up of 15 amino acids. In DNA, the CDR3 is TGTGCCAGCACCCCATGGCAGAACGTTAACTACGAGCAGTACTTC. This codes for CASTPWQNVNYEQYF.

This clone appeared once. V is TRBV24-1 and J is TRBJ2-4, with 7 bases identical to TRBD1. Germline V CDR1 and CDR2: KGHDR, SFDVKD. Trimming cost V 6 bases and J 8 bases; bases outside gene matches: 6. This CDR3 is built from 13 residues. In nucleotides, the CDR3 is TGTGCCACCAGTAGCAACAGGGGCGACATTCAGTACTTC. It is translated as CATSSNRGDIQYF.

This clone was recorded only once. The CDR3 protein is CASAQGPSYEQYF. In DNA, the CDR3 is TGTGCCAGCGCTCAGGGCCCCTCCTACGAGCAGTACTTC. The rearrangement links TRBV7-3 to TRBJ2-7; a possible D gene is TRBD1 (5 bases). Germline assignment: CDR1 SGHTA and CDR2 FQGTGA. The ends were cut back, 8 bases at V and 0 bases at J, with 11 bases in the middle. The CDR3 contains 13 residues.

CDR3 coding DNA: TGTGCCAGCAGTCTCCCAATAGCGGGAGACCTGCGTCCTGGAGATACGCAGTATTTT. This translates into CASSLPIAGDLRPGDTQYF. The chain has TRBV28 and TRBJ2-3, with 9 bases lining up with TRBD2. The CDR3 contains 19 residues. J was trimmed by 5 bases and V by 5 bases; bases with no gene match: 20. Germline V lookup: CDR1 MDHEN, CDR2 SYDVKM.

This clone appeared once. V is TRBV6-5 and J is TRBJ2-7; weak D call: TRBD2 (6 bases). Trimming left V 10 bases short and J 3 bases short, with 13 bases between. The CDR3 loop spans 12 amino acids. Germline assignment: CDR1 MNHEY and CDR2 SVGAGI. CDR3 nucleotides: TGTGCCACCAACCCGCGGGGCTACGAGCAGTACTTC. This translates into CATNPRGYEQYF.

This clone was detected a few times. CDR3 DNA sequence: TGTGCCAGCAGCAGCGGACGGACCAGCAATCAGCCCCAGCATTTT. It yields the protein CASSSGRTSNQPQHF. This chain links TRBV7-2 with TRBJ1-5; D gene uncertain. The CDR3 runs to 15 residues. V was pared by 5 bases and J by 1 base, with 12 bases between. The germline V gene encodes CDR1 SGHTA and CDR2 FQGNSA. The full variable domain, with the rest looked up from reference TRBV7-2 and TRBJ1-5, is GAGVSQSPSNKVTEKGKDVELRCDPISGHTALYWYRQSLGQGLEFLIYFQGNSAPDKSGLPSDRFSAERTGGSVSTLTIQRTQQEDSAVYLCASSSGRTSNQPQHFGDGTRLSIL.

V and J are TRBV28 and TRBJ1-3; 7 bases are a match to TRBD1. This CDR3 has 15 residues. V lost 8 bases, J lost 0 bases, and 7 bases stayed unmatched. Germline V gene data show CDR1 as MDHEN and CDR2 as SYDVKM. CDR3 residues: CASGTGVISGNTIYF. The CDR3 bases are TGTGCCAGCGGAACAGGGGTGATCTCTGGAAACACCATATATTTT.

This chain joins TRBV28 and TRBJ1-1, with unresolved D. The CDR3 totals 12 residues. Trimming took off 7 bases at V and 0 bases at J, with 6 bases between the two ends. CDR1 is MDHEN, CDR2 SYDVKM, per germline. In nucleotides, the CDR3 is TGTGCCAGCATGGCAGTGAACACTGAAGCTTTCTTT. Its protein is CASMAVNTEAFF.

In DNA form, the CDR3 reads TGTGCCAGCAGCCGCGGACAGGACTACGAGCAGTACTTC. The encoded protein is CASSRGQDYEQYF. The rearrangement uses TRBV3-1 (or the pseudogene TRBV3-2) and TRBJ2-7; 7 positions match TRBD1. V dropped 4 bases and J dropped 3; count of bases not matched to a gene: 3. The CDR3 contains 13 residues. In germline, CDR1 is LGHDT, CDR2 YNNKEL (reference sequence).

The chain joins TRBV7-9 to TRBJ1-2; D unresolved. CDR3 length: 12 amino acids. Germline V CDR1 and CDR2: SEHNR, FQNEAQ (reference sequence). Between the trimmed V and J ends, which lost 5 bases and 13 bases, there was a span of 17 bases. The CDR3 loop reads CASSLDGAPPTF. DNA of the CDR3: TGTGCCAGCAGCCTAGACGGTGCCCCACCCACCTTC.

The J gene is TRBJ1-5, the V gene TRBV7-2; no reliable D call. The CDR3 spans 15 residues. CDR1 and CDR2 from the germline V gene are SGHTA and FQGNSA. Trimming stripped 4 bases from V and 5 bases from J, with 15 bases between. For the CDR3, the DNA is TGTGCCAGCAGCTACACCGCCATAACATATCAGCCCCAGCATTTT. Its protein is CASSYTAITYQPQHF.

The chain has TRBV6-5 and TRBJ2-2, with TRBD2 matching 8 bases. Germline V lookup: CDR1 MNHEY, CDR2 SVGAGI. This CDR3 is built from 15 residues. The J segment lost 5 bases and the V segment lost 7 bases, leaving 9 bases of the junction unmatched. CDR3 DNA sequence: TGTGCCAGCATGTCCGGGACTAGAAAGACCGGGGAGCTGTTTTTT. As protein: CASMSGTRKTGELFF.